The entry below gives a single T cell receptor (beta chain) sequence along with its context. Its specificity is not known. This record comes from a study of vaccination effects on CD4 cells after COVID-19. Across the study: Post-vaccine draws lagged the second dose by a median of 72 days.

TCRdb's table, derived via immunoSEQ multiplex PCR, lists solely in-frame clones and lacks some. The repertoire holds 7,500 to 10,000 clones, with approximately 76% as singletons. The V gene's germline CDR1 is SNHLY and CDR2 FYNNEI. This CDR3 region has 13 residues. Between the trimmed V and J ends, which lost 6 bases and 4 bases, there was a span of 13 bases. The study's findings and limits: Missing from the study were early post-infection timepoints, and its convalescent patients were few. Long after vaccination, the clones induced by infection and by vaccine shrank markedly in size.

CD4+ T cell isolation took place after approximately 11 days of culture. Vaccine administered to participants consisted of two doses of either BNT162b2 or mRNA-1273. Cells had half their medium changed to IL-2 medium on days 3 and 7. The chain couples TRBV2 to TRBJ2-7; D possibly corresponds to TRBD2 (7 bases). The TCR comes from a human donor who received a COVID-19 vaccine. This material consisted of CD4+ T cells from PBMCs cultured without peptide, taken after COVID-19 vaccination. CDR3 DNA sequence: TGTGCCAGCAGCGGACTAGGGGGGTACGAGCAGTACTTC. Protein product: CASSGLGGYEQYF.